This T cell receptor beta chain was documented in a study of blood T cells in healthy people across ages. Turning to this clonotype: Its antigen is unknown.

The CDR3 is 15 residues long. Trimming removed 0 bases from V and 4 bases from J, with 16 bases in between. Per germline, CDR1 DFQATT and CDR2 SNEGSKA (reference sequence). Primed by a sample-barcoded 5' primer and a J-beta primer mix, a second PCR proceeded for about 6 to 12 cycles. Template switching added a 12-random-nucleotide identifier to every cDNA molecule. One entry per CDR3 protein, called by TCRdb with MiXCR from the 5' RACE reads. The sample comprises hundreds of thousands of distinct CDR3 sequences, 35% to 40% of which are singletons, and about an eighth rests with the top ten. Study results and limitations: Naive CD4+ cells and diversity were both higher in long-lived donors than in aged donors.

This receptor was obtained from a man between 18 and 29 years old in good health. The rearrangement uses TRBV20-1 and TRBJ2-7; weak D call: TRBD1 (5 bases). Sequencing used blood. CDR3: CSARDGRQGTYEQYF. In DNA, the CDR3 is TGCAGTGCTAGAGATGGCCGGCAGGGTACTTACGAGCAGTACTTC.